The 29 T cell receptor beta chains reported below all come from one sample, sequenced in a study of shared clonotypes between healthy human individuals. Sequencing was performed with immunoSEQ multiplex PCR; in TCRdb, only in-frame clones are kept and a portion is missing. The sample yields about 2.1 million clones, just over 90% seen once. Naive CD8 populations comprised CD45RO-negative cells positively selected for CCR7, excluding terminally differentiated effector memory CD45RA+ cells. The source material was naive CD8+ T cells from PBMCs. These TCRs come from a man younger than 35 in good health. Some clones in this sample may be carry-over from other donors' samples.

The count of this clone is one. This chain uses TRBV7-9 with TRBJ1-4; 7 bases are a match to TRBD1. Germline V gene lookup returns CDR1 SEHNR and CDR2 FQNEAQ (reference sequence). Germline trimming cut 5 bases from V and 8 bases from J; bases unmatched to any gene: 11. CDR3 length equals 15 residues. Here the CDR3 DNA reads TGTGCCAGCAGCCCCCGAGACAGGGTTCACGAAAAACTGTTTTTT. It codes for CASSPRDRVHEKLFF.

The genes are TRBV9 and TRBJ1-4; 7 bases agree with TRBD1. Trimming at V came to 4 bases and at J to 1 base, leaving 10 bases not matched to a gene. The CDR3 spans 17 residues. CDR1 is SGDLS, CDR2 YYNGEE, per germline. The CDR3 here is CASSPNTGVGTNEKLFF. CDR3 DNA: TGTGCCAGCAGCCCAAATACAGGGGTGGGAACTAATGAAAAACTGTTTTTT.

The chain uses TRBV5-6 and TRBJ2-7; unclear D gene. Germline V gives CDR1 SGHDT, CDR2 YYEEEE. The CDR3 is 14 residues long. Trimming took off 1 base at V and 3 bases at J, with 11 bases between the two ends. CDR3 sequence reads: CASSLFRGSYEQYF. CDR3 coding DNA: TGTGCCAGCAGCTTGTTTAGAGGCAGCTACGAGCAGTACTTC.

V usage is TRBV27 and J usage is TRBJ2-2; D call uncertain. The CDR3 length is 16 residues. Germline V gives CDR1 MNHEY, CDR2 SMNVEV (reference sequence). V dropped 6 bases and J dropped 1 base, with 15 bases sitting between them. In nucleotides, the CDR3 is TGTGCCAGCAGCCACGATCGCCTGGGGAACACCGGGGAGCTGTTTTTT. It translates to CASSHDRLGNTGELFF.

The chain links TRBV15 to TRBJ2-1; TRBD2 might be the D (6 bases). The CDR3 covers 15 residues. V was trimmed by 5 bases and J by 2 bases, leaving 13 bases between them. Germline V gene sequence: CDR1 LNHNV, CDR2 YYDKDF (reference sequence). The DNA of the CDR3 is TGTGCCACCAGCGCTAATAGCGGTACCTACAATGAGCAGTTCTTC. Amino acid sequence: CATSANSGTYNEQFF.

V gene TRBV4-1 combines with J gene TRBJ2-3; D is possibly TRBD2 (6 bases). This CDR3 spans 18 amino acids. V dropped 1 base and J dropped 7 bases, with 24 bases sitting between them. CDR1 MGHRA and CDR2 YSYEKL come from the germline V gene. The CDR3 DNA is TGCGCCAGCAGCCAAGCCGGGACTCACTTAGGTTTGTCGTATACGCAGTATTTT. It codes for CASSQAGTHLGLSYTQYF.

A word on this clone: Other DNA sequences in the sample encode the same CDR3. The chain recombines TRBV7-3 with TRBJ1-1; D uncertain. Germline assignment: CDR1 SGHTA and CDR2 FQGTGA. The CDR3 consists of 15 residues. Trimming took off 0 bases at V and 1 base at J, with 9 bases between the two ends. The CDR3: CASSLTRQQNTEAFF. The DNA for the CDR3 is TGTGCCAGCAGCTTAACTCGGCAGCAGAACACTGAAGCTTTCTTT.

This chain connects TRBV6-4 to TRBJ2-1, with a possible D match to TRBD2 (6 bases). Germline assignment: CDR1 MRHNA and CDR2 SNTAGT. Trimming removed 0 bases from V and 6 bases from J, with 21 bases in between. This CDR3 region has 18 residues. The CDR3 DNA sequence: TGTGCCAGCAGTGACTCCCTATCCGCGGGAATATGGTGCAATGAGCAGTTCTTC. This translates into CASSDSLSAGIWCNEQFF.

The V and J genes are TRBV4-1 and TRBJ2-1; 12 nucleotides align to TRBD2. With 8 bases clipped from V and 7 bases from J, the junction kept 9 bases outside the gene matches. Germline CDR1 MGHRA, CDR2 YSYEKL. The CDR3 sequence is 15 residues long. CDR3 DNA sequence: TGCGCCAGCCGAATACTAGCGGGAGGACCTAATGAGCAGTTCTTC. Its translation is CASRILAGGPNEQFF.

The chain has TRBV28 and TRBJ1-2, with D perhaps matching TRBD1 (5 bases). Germline values: CDR1 MDHEN, CDR2 SYDVKM. The ends were cut back, 4 bases at V and 2 bases at J, with 14 bases in the middle. The CDR3 is 15 amino acids. The CDR3 loop reads CASSSMGTENYGYTF. The DNA of the CDR3 is TGTGCCAGCAGTTCAATGGGGACTGAGAACTATGGCTACACCTTC.

Concerning this clone: This sample also contains other DNA sequences that code for the same CDR3. The gene calls are TRBV27 and TRBJ2-7; D is undetermined. Germline V gene sequence: CDR1 MNHEY, CDR2 SMNVEV (reference sequence). The CDR3 totals 13 residues. The V gene lost 3 bases and the J gene lost 3 bases, with 9 bases spanning the gap. CDR3 sequence: CASSFGQSYEQYF. The CDR3 DNA follows: TGTGCCAGCAGTTTCGGCCAGAGCTACGAGCAGTACTTC.

The gene calls are TRBV28 and TRBJ1-2; no clear D. Trimming left V 1 base short and J 6 bases short, with 18 bases between. The length of the CDR3 is 16 residues. Per germline, CDR1 MDHEN and CDR2 SYDVKM. CDR3 residues: CASSLFEGQFVHGYTF. In DNA form, the CDR3 reads TGTGCCAGCAGTTTATTCGAGGGCCAGTTTGTCCATGGCTACACCTTC.

V usage is TRBV19 and J usage is TRBJ1-5, with D maybe TRBD1 (6 bases). Germline values: CDR1 LNHDA, CDR2 SQIVND (reference sequence). The CDR3 is 14 residues long. V was cut by 8 bases and J by 4 bases, with 15 bases left in between. The CDR3 region is CASRRTDENQPQHF. CDR3 bases: TGTGCCAGTCGGCGGACAGACGAGAATCAGCCCCAGCATTTT.

The V call is TRBV27, the J call TRBJ1-4, with D perhaps matching TRBD1 (6 bases). Per the germline V gene, CDR1 is MNHEY and CDR2 is SMNVEV (reference sequence). V lost 6 bases to trimming and J lost 7 bases, with 18 bases between them. The length of the CDR3 is 15 residues. The CDR3 sequence is CASRSIQGGSEKLFF. The CDR3 nucleotides are TGTGCCAGCAGGTCGATACAGGGTGGGAGTGAAAAACTGTTTTTT.

V is TRBV6-6 and J is TRBJ2-1; tentatively, D is TRBD2 (6 bases). Trimming took 6 bases from V and 7 from J, leaving 16 bases between them. Germline CDR1 reads MNHNY; CDR2 reads SVGAGI (reference sequence). CDR3 length: 14 amino acids. CDR3 loop: CASSPGTAWNEQFF. CDR3 nucleotides: TGTGCCAGCAGCCCCGGGACTGCCTGGAATGAGCAGTTCTTC.

This sequence joins TRBV6-1 and TRBJ2-5; no firm D call. CDR1 and CDR2 from the germline V gene are MNHNS and SASEGT. Between the trimmed V and J ends, which lost 3 bases and 0 bases, there was a span of 14 bases. CDR3 size: 16 residues. CDR3 in amino acids: CASSDPSGSYQETQYF. CDR3 nucleotide sequence: TGTGCCAGCAGTGATCCCTCGGGCTCGTACCAAGAGACCCAGTACTTC.

Comments on this clone: Other DNA variants within this sample encode the same CDR3. This chain links TRBV7-2 with TRBJ2-1; no firm D call. Trimming cost V 4 bases and J 0 bases, with 7 bases left between them. The CDR3 runs 14 residues. Germline lookup yields CDR1 SGHTA and CDR2 FQGNSA. CDR3 sequence: CASSSRSSYNEQFF. The CDR3 region has the DNA TGTGCCAGCAGCTCGCGCAGCTCCTACAATGAGCAGTTCTTC.

This clone showed up just once. The sample contains more than one DNA sequence encoding this CDR3. The chain joins TRBV11-2 to TRBJ2-3; 7 nucleotides line up with TRBD1. Germline V gene lookup returns CDR1 SGHAT and CDR2 FQNNGV. CDR3 length equals 12 residues. The junction had 0 bases not matched to a gene; V was cut back by 4 bases and J by 5 bases. The CDR3, as DNA: TGTGCCAGCAGCTGGGACAGAGATACGCAGTATTTT. It codes for CASSWDRDTQYF.

With regard to this clone: A much larger clone differs by one base, so this may be a read error. The identical CDR3 is also encoded by other nucleotide sequences in the sample. The V gene is TRBV7-9, the J gene TRBJ2-7, with unresolved D. This CDR3 has 12 amino acids. Trimming took 2 bases from V and 2 from J, leaving 4 bases between them. Looked up from germline, CDR1 is SEHNR and CDR2 is FQNEAQ (reference sequence). The CDR3 DNA reads TGTGCCAGCAGCTTACGGGCCTACGAGCAGTACTTC. It encodes CASSLRAYEQYF.

The V and J genes are TRBV28 and TRBJ1-1; 9 bases fit TRBD1. This CDR3 region has 19 residues. The germline V gene encodes CDR1 MDHEN and CDR2 SYDVKM. After removal of 2 bases from V and 4 bases from J, the junction contained 17 bases not matched to a gene. The CDR3: CASSLRAVGTGRVSTEAFF. The CDR3 bases are TGTGCCAGCAGTTTAAGGGCCGTGGGGACAGGGAGGGTGAGCACTGAAGCTTTCTTT.

The chain recombines TRBV7-6 with TRBJ1-4, with 7 bases matching TRBD1. This CDR3 is built from 15 residues. Germline loops: CDR1 SGHVS, CDR2 FNYEAQ. Trimming took 4 bases from V and 4 from J; bases not matched to a gene: 6. CDR3 in amino acids: CASSWSTGYNEKLFF. CDR3 in DNA: TGTGCCAGCAGCTGGTCGACAGGGTATAATGAAAAACTGTTTTTT.

V is TRBV30 and J is TRBJ2-3; perhaps TRBD2 as D (5 bases). V gave up 1 base and J gave up 2 bases, with 10 bases separating them. Germline lookup yields CDR1 GTSNPN and CDR2 SVGIG (reference sequence). The CDR3 is 14 amino acids. The CDR3 is CAWSGTGNTDTQYF. CDR3 in DNA: TGTGCCTGGAGTGGAACCGGGAACACAGATACGCAGTATTTT.

V is TRBV19 and J is TRBJ2-1; D uncertain. CDR3 length: 14 amino acids. With 5 bases removed from V and 5 bases from J, the gap between germline ends came to 13 bases. The germline gives CDR1 LNHDA, CDR2 SQIVND (reference sequence). The CDR3 DNA sequence: TGTGCCAGTAGTCCATACAGTTATGACAATGAGCAGTTCTTC. It codes for CASSPYSYDNEQFF. The variable domain in full, with the rest retrieved from reference TRBV19 and TRBJ2-1, is DGGITQSPKYLFRKEGQNVTLSCEQNLNHDAMYWYRQDPGQGLRLIYYSQIVNDFQKGDIAEGYSVSREKKESFPLTVTSAQKNPTAFYLCASSPYSYDNEQFFGPGTRLTVL.

The chain uses TRBV14 and TRBJ2-1, with a possible D match to TRBD2 (5 bases). V shed 0 bases and J shed 0 bases, with 15 bases lying between them. The CDR3 has 18 residues. Germline loops: CDR1 SGHDN, CDR2 FVKESK. CDR3 sequence: CASSQDKWTGSSYNEQFF. The CDR3 DNA sequence: TGTGCCAGCAGCCAAGATAAATGGACTGGGAGCTCCTACAATGAGCAGTTCTTC.

The rearrangement joins TRBV27 to TRBJ2-5; D remains ambiguous. This CDR3 is 14 amino acids long. Trimming took off 10 bases at V and 2 bases at J, with 17 bases between the two ends. Germline CDR1 reads MNHEY; CDR2 reads SMNVEV (reference sequence). The CDR3 is CATARVTQQETQYF. DNA for the CDR3: TGTGCCACCGCCCGGGTAACGCAACAAGAGACCCAGTACTTC.

The rearrangement uses TRBV10-3 and TRBJ2-5, with D tentatively TRBD2 (5 bases). V was pared by 6 bases and J by 2 bases, with 13 bases between. Germline V gene sequence: CDR1 ENHRY, CDR2 SYGVKD. The CDR3 loop spans 14 amino acids. The CDR3 DNA reads as TGTGCCATCAGGGAATTCGGGGAACAAGAGACCCAGTACTTC. It translates to CAIREFGEQETQYF.

The V call is TRBV2, the J call TRBJ2-5; D is uncertain. The CDR3 length is 15 residues. CDR1 SNHLY and CDR2 FYNNEI come from the germline V gene. Trimming removed 6 bases from V and 5 bases from J, with 19 bases in between. In DNA, the CDR3 is TGTGCCAGCAGCCCCCCGACGCGCCGCCGGGAGACCCAGTACTTC. It specifies CASSPPTRRRETQYF. Full variable domain (missing parts from reference TRBV2 and TRBJ2-5): EPEVTQTPSHQVTQMGQEVILRCVPISNHLYFYWYRQILGQKVEFLVSFYNNEISEKSEIFDDQFSVERPDGSNFTLKIRSTKLEDSAMYFCASSPPTRRRETQYFGPGTRLLVL.

The genes are TRBV28 and TRBJ2-1, with 8 bases identical to TRBD2. Per the germline V gene, CDR1 is MDHEN and CDR2 is SYDVKM. The CDR3 totals 16 residues. Germline trimming cut 5 bases from V and 3 bases from J; bases unmatched to any gene: 9. The CDR3 sequence: CASSPQTSGVYNEQFF. The CDR3 DNA sequence: TGTGCCAGCAGTCCCCAAACTAGCGGAGTCTACAATGAGCAGTTCTTC.

This clone was observed once. J is TRBJ2-1 and V is TRBV7-4; a possible D gene is TRBD1 (6 bases). V was shortened by 2 bases and J by 3 bases, with 11 bases between the two germline ends. Per the germline V gene, CDR1 is SGHVT and CDR2 is SQSDAQ. CDR3 length equals 15 residues. The CDR3 coding sequence is TGTGCCAGCAGCTTAACAGGGTACTTCTACAATGAGCAGTTCTTC. This translates into CASSLTGYFYNEQFF.